These 23 T cell receptor beta chains originate from one sample sequenced in a study of blood T cell repertoires in COVID-19. Only in-frame clones appear in the TCRdb table, and some are missing; sequencing was by immunoSEQ multiplex PCR. This sample has about 110,000 clones, with around 80% found just once. Specimen: peripheral blood. These receptors all stem from a man older than 75 with COVID-19, enrolled during active disease.

J is TRBJ1-5 and V is TRBV28; a possible D gene is TRBD1 (6 bases). Trimming removed 6 bases at V and 0 bases at J, with 18 bases between. This CDR3 is 17 amino acids long. From germline, CDR1 is MDHEN and CDR2 SYDVKM. The CDR3: CASRTLTGSYSNQPQHF. The DNA for the CDR3 is TGTGCCAGCAGGACCCTGACAGGCTCATATAGCAATCAGCCCCAGCATTTT.

The chain couples TRBV28 to TRBJ1-2; no clear D. The CDR3 totals 14 residues. Germline CDR1 MDHEN, CDR2 SYDVKM. V lost 2 bases to trimming and J lost 3 bases, with 10 bases between them. The CDR3 here is CASSLRQVYYGYTF. The CDR3 DNA follows: TGTGCCAGCAGTTTACGCCAGGTTTACTATGGCTACACCTTC.

This clone has just a few counts. The V call is TRBV28, the J call TRBJ2-2, with 14 bases that match TRBD2. The CDR3 contains 16 residues. The V segment lost 5 bases and the J segment 5 bases; nucleotides outside the gene matches: 4. Per the germline V gene, CDR1 is MDHEN and CDR2 is SYDVKM. The CDR3 coding sequence is TGTGCCAGCAGTGGACTAGCGGGAGGCACAACCGGGGAGCTGTTTTTT. This encodes CASSGLAGGTTGELFF.

The V call is TRBV18, the J call TRBJ2-1; unclear D gene. V was cut by 4 bases and J by 7 bases, with 11 bases left in between. The CDR3 length is 13 residues. Germline V lookup: CDR1 KGHSH, CDR2 LQKENI. This CDR3 is CASSLATGNEQFF. The DNA for the CDR3 is TGTGCCAGCTCACTGGCGACCGGGAATGAGCAGTTCTTC.

The gene calls are TRBV28 and TRBJ2-7; D unresolved. The germline V gene encodes CDR1 MDHEN and CDR2 SYDVKM. V was trimmed by 3 bases and J by 2 bases, leaving 8 bases between them. The CDR3 extends over 13 amino acids. The CDR3 nucleotides read TGTGCCAGCAGTTTGAGCGCCGCCTACGAGCAGTACTTC. Residues: CASSLSAAYEQYF.

The chain carries TRBV3-1 (or the pseudogene TRBV3-2) and TRBJ1-1; perhaps TRBD1 as D (6 bases). The germline gives CDR1 LGHDT, CDR2 YNNKEL (reference sequence). The CDR3 consists of 13 residues. V lost 4 bases to trimming and J lost 8 bases, with 14 bases between them. CDR3 DNA sequence: TGTGCCAGCAGCCGGACAGAGGAGAGAGAAGCTTTCTTT. Translating gives CASSRTEEREAFF.

V is TRBV7-9 and J is TRBJ1-3; D gene ambiguous. Germline V gene data show CDR1 as SEHNR and CDR2 as FQNEAQ (reference sequence). Trimming pared 1 base from V and 0 bases from J, leaving 4 bases between. This CDR3 spans 14 amino acids. Here the CDR3 reads CASSLGSSGNTIYF. The DNA for the CDR3 is TGTGCCAGCAGCTTAGGCAGCTCTGGAAACACCATATATTTT.

This sequence joins TRBV6-2 or TRBV6-3 and TRBJ2-5; 10 positions match TRBD2. The germline V gene encodes CDR1 MNHEY and CDR2 SVGEGT. The CDR3 is 19 amino acids. The trim removed 2 bases at V and 0 bases at J, leaving 12 bases unmatched. This CDR3 is CASSYEGLAGVSDQETQYF. DNA for the CDR3: TGTGCCAGCAGTTACGAGGGGCTAGCGGGAGTTTCGGACCAAGAGACCCAGTACTTC.

The rearrangement joins TRBV24-1 to TRBJ2-2; 15 bases are shared with TRBD2. V lost 4 bases and J lost 4; bases outside the gene matches: 12. Germline CDR1 KGHDR, CDR2 SFDVKD. The CDR3 has 20 amino acids. CDR3 loop: CATSESPWTSGRAATGELFF. The DNA for the CDR3 is TGTGCCACCAGTGAATCACCCTGGACTAGCGGGAGGGCAGCCACCGGGGAGCTGTTTTTT.

V is TRBV23-1 and J is TRBJ2-2, with a tentative D call TRBD1 (5 bases). TRBV23-1 carries the ORF label, with uncertain function. The CDR3 contains 17 residues. V lost 2 bases, J lost 0 bases, and 13 bases lay in between. CDR3 in amino acids: CASSQPDSYTNTGELFF. The CDR3 DNA sequence: TGCGCCAGCAGTCAACCTGACAGCTACACGAACACCGGGGAGCTGTTTTTT.

The rearrangement joins TRBV28 to TRBJ2-7, with D possibly TRBD2 on 5 matching bases. CDR1 is MDHEN, CDR2 SYDVKM, per germline. Trimming took 6 bases from V and 2 from J, leaving 11 bases between them. CDR3 length: 13 amino acids. CDR3 amino acids: CASRKDGTYEQYF. The CDR3 DNA follows: TGTGCCAGCAGAAAGGACGGGACCTACGAGCAGTACTTC.

The chain combines TRBV3-1 (or the pseudogene TRBV3-2) with TRBJ2-4, with TRBD2 matching over 12 bases. V lost 6 bases and J lost 7; bases outside the gene matches: 4. CDR1 LGHDT and CDR2 YNNKEL come from the germline V gene (reference sequence). CDR3 size: 14 residues. For the CDR3, the DNA is TGTGCCAGCAGTCCCGGGACTAGCGGGAACATTCAGTACTTC. Translating gives CASSPGTSGNIQYF.

This rearrangement joins TRBV28 to TRBJ1-5; D is uncertain. The CDR3 contains 12 residues. Germline lookup yields CDR1 MDHEN and CDR2 SYDVKM. The ends were cut back, 8 bases at V and 7 bases at J, with 12 bases in the middle. The CDR3 here is CASHGVVQPQHF. CDR3 DNA sequence: TGTGCCAGCCACGGGGTGGTCCAGCCCCAGCATTTT.

The CDR3 is CASSQSPATEAFF. The CDR3 DNA sequence: TGTGCCAGTAGTCAAAGCCCCGCCACTGAAGCTTTCTTT. The V and J genes are TRBV19 and TRBJ1-1; D not certain. V was pared by 5 bases and J by 4 bases, with 11 bases between. From germline, CDR1 is LNHDA and CDR2 SQIVND (reference sequence). The CDR3 extends over 13 amino acids.

V usage is TRBV5-5 and J usage is TRBJ1-5, with unresolved D. This CDR3 has 16 residues. With 4 bases removed from V and 1 base from J, the gap between germline ends came to 15 bases. Germline CDR1 is SGHKS and CDR2 is YYEKEE (reference sequence). DNA of the CDR3: TGTGCCAGCAGCCCAATGGGCCAGGTGAGCAATCAGCCCCAGCATTTT. This sequence encodes CASSPMGQVSNQPQHF.

The chain couples TRBV3-1 (or the pseudogene TRBV3-2) to TRBJ1-2; a weak D match, TRBD1 (5 bases). This CDR3 spans 14 amino acids. The ends were cut back, 3 bases at V and 8 bases at J, with 16 bases in the middle. Germline CDR1 reads LGHDT; CDR2 reads YNNKEL (reference sequence). CDR3 DNA sequence: TGTGCCAGCAGCCACGCCGTCGGGGGTTCGGGCTACACCTTC. Encoded protein: CASSHAVGGSGYTF.

The genes are TRBV9 and TRBJ2-7; D is perhaps TRBD1 (6 bases). Germline V gene sequence: CDR1 SGDLS, CDR2 YYNGEE. V was trimmed by 4 bases and J by 2 bases, leaving 16 bases between them. The CDR3 spans 15 residues. This CDR3 reads CASSPRDTYPYEQYF. CDR3 bases: TGTGCCAGCAGCCCCCGGGACACTTACCCCTACGAGCAGTACTTC.

This chain joins TRBV9 and TRBJ2-1; 12 nucleotides agree with TRBD2. V gave up 6 bases and J gave up 9 bases; unmatched junction bases: 7. The V gene's germline CDR1 is SGDLS and CDR2 YYNGEE. The CDR3 extends over 14 amino acids. This CDR3 is CASTSSGRESEQFF. CDR3 nucleotides: TGTGCCAGCACCTCTAGCGGGAGGGAAAGTGAGCAGTTCTTC. The full variable domain, rest sourced from reference TRBV9 and TRBJ2-1, is DSGVTQTPKHLITATGQRVTLRCSPRSGDLSVYWYQQSLDQGLQFLIQYYNGEERAKGNILERFSAQQFPDLHSELNLSSLELGDSALYFCASTSSGRESEQFFGPGTRLTVL.

The V call is TRBV28, the J call TRBJ2-7, with 7 positions matching TRBD2. V lost 0 bases, J lost 1 base, and 9 bases stayed unmatched. The CDR3 is 17 amino acids. Germline-derived CDR1 and CDR2 are MDHEN and SYDVKM. Written as DNA, the CDR3 is TGTGCCAGCAGTTTATGGGGCGCCGGGACTACATCCTACGAGCAGTACTTC. As protein: CASSLWGAGTTSYEQYF.

This clone was found once. The chain combines TRBV7-2 with TRBJ2-3, with TRBD2 identical over 12 bases. The CDR3 totals 17 residues. With 4 bases clipped from V and 1 base from J, the junction kept 6 bases outside the gene matches. CDR1 and CDR2 from the germline V gene are SGHTA and FQGNSA. CDR3 in amino acids: CASSSRLAGDRTDTQYF. The CDR3 region has the DNA TGTGCCAGCAGCTCTCGACTAGCGGGAGACCGCACAGATACGCAGTATTTT.

This clone was counted between two and nine times. The chain carries TRBV7-2 and TRBJ2-7; a possible D gene is TRBD2 (6 bases). Trimming removed 1 base from V and 2 bases from J, with 9 bases in between. The CDR3 extends over 14 amino acids. From germline, CDR1 is SGHTA and CDR2 FQGNSA. CDR3 sequence (DNA): TGTGCCAGCAGCTTAGGCGGGATACCCTACGAGCAGTACTTC. Residues: CASSLGGIPYEQYF.

The chain has TRBV2 and TRBJ1-1; 8 bases agree with TRBD1. The CDR3 has 14 residues. Germline values: CDR1 SNHLY, CDR2 FYNNEI. The junction had 3 bases not matched to a gene; V was cut back by 5 bases and J by 1 base. This CDR3 is CASSRDRSNTEAFF. CDR3 DNA sequence: TGTGCCAGCAGTCGGGACAGGTCGAACACTGAAGCTTTCTTT.

The chain has TRBV5-5 and TRBJ2-7; 13 nucleotides match TRBD2. The V and J ends lost 0 bases and 4 bases, in that order; junction bases with no gene match: 7. Per the germline V gene, CDR1 is SGHKS and CDR2 is YYEKEE (reference sequence). The CDR3 extends over 17 amino acids. The CDR3 here is CASSLGSGTSGVYEQYF. The CDR3 DNA reads as TGTGCCAGCAGCTTGGGCTCCGGGACTAGCGGGGTATACGAGCAGTACTTC.